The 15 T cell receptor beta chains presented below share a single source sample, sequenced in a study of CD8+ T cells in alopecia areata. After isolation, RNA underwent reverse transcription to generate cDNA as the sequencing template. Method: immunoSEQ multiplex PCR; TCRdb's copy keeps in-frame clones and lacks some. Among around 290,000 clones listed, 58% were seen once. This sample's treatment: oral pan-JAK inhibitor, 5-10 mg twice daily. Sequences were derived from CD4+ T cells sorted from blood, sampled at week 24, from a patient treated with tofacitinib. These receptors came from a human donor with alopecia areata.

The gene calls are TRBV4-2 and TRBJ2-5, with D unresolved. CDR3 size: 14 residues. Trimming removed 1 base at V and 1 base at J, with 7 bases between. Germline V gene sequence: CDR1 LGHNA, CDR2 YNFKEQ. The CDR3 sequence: CASSQGLFQETQYF. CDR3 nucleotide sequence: TGTGCCAGCAGCCAAGGACTGTTCCAAGAGACCCAGTACTTC.

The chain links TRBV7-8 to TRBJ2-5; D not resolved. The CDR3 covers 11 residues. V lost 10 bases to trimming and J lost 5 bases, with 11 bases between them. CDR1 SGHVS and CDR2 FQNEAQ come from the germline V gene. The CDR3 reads CATTASETQYF. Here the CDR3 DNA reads TGTGCCACTACTGCGAGCGAGACCCAGTACTTC.

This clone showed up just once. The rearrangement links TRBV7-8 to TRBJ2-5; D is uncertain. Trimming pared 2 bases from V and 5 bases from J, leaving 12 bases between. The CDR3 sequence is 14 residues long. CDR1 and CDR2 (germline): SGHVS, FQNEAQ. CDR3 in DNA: TGTGCCAGCAGCTTAAACCCCGGTCGTGAGACCCAGTACTTC. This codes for CASSLNPGRETQYF.

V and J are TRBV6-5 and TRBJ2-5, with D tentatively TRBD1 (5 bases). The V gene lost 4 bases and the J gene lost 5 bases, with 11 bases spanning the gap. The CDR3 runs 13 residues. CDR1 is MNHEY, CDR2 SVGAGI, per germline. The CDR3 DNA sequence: TGTGCCAGCAGTTTCGACAGACGGGAGACCCAGTACTTC. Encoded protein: CASSFDRRETQYF.

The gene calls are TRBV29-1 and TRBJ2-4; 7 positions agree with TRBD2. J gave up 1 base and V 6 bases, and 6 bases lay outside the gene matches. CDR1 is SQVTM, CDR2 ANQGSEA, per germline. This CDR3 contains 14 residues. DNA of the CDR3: TGCAGCGTCCAAGGGAGGGCCGCCAAAAACATTCAGTACTTC. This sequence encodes CSVQGRAAKNIQYF.

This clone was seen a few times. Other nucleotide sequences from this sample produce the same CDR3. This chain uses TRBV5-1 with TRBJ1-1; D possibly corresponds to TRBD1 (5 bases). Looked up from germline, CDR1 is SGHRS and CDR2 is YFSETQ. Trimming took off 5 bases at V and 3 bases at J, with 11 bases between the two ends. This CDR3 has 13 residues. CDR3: CASRPDSYTEAFF. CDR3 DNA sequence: TGCGCCAGCAGGCCCGACAGTTACACTGAAGCTTTCTTT.

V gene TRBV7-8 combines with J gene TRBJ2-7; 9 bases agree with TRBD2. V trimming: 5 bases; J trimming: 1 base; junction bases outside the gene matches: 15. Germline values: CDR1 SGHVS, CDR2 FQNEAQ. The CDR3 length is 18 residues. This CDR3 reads CASSIQPIRLAGSYEQYF. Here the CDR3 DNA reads TGTGCCAGCAGCATCCAGCCCATTAGGCTAGCGGGATCCTACGAGCAGTACTTC. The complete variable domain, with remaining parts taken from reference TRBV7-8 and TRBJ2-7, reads GAGVSQSPRYKVAKRGQDVALRCDPISGHVSLFWYQQALGQGPEFLTYFQNEAQLDKSGLPSDRFFAERPEGSVSTLKIQRTQQEDSAVYLCASSIQPIRLAGSYEQYFGPGTRLTVT.

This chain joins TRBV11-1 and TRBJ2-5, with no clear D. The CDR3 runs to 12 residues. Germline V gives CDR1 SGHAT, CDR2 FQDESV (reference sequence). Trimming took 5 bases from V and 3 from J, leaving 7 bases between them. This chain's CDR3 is CASSTSEETQYF. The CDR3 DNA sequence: TGTGCCAGCAGCACCTCAGAAGAGACCCAGTACTTC.

The DNA for the CDR3 is TGCGCCAGCAGCCAAGGAAGGTCAGGGGGTGAGCAGTTCTTC. Translated, it gives CASSQGRSGGEQFF. V is TRBV4-1 and J is TRBJ2-1; TRBD1 agrees at 7 bases. Germline trimming cut 1 base from V and 9 bases from J; bases unmatched to any gene: 6. Per germline, CDR1 MGHRA and CDR2 YSYEKL. The CDR3 loop spans 14 amino acids.

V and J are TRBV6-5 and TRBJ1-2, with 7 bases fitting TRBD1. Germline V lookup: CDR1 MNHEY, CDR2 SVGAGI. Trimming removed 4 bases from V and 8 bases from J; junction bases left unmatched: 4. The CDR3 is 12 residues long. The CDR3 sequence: CASSSQGEGYTF. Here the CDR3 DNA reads TGTGCCAGCAGTTCTCAGGGGGAAGGCTACACCTTC.

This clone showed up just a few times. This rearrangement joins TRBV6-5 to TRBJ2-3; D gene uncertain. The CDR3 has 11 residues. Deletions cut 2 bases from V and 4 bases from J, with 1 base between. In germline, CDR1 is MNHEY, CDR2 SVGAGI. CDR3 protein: CASSYADTQYF. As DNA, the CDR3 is TGTGCCAGCAGTTACGCAGATACGCAGTATTTT.

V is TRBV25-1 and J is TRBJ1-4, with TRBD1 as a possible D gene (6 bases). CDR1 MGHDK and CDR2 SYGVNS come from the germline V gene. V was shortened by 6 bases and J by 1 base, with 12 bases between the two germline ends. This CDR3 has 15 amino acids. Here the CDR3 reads CASRETGRTNEKLFF. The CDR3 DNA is TGTGCCAGCAGGGAAACAGGGAGAACTAATGAAAAACTGTTTTTT. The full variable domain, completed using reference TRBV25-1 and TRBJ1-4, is EADIYQTPRYLVIGTGKKITLECSQTMGHDKMYWYQQDPGMELHLIHYSYGVNSTEKGDLSSESTVSRIRTEHFPLTLESARPSHTSQYLCASRETGRTNEKLFFGSGTQLSVL.

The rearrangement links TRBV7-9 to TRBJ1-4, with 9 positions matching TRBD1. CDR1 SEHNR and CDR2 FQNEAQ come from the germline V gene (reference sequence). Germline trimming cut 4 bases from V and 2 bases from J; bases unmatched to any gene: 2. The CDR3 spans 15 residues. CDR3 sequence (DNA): TGTGCCAGCAGCTCTACAGGGGGCACTAATGAAAAACTGTTTTTT. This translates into CASSSTGGTNEKLFF.

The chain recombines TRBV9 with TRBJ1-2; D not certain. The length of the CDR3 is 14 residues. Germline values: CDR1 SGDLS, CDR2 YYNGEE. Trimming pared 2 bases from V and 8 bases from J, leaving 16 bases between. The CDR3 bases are TGTGCCAGCAGCGTGACCGGGCAAAAGATCGGCTACACCTTC. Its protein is CASSVTGQKIGYTF.

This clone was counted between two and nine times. For the CDR3, the DNA is TGTGCCTGGAGTGTAAAGGGGGCCTACGAGCAGTACTTC. Amino acid sequence: CAWSVKGAYEQYF. V usage is TRBV30 and J usage is TRBJ2-7; possible D gene TRBD1, 6 bases. Germline V gene data show CDR1 as GTSNPN and CDR2 as SVGIG (reference sequence). Trimming removed 0 bases from V and 2 bases from J, with 8 bases in between. The CDR3 spans 13 residues. Full variable domain (missing parts from reference TRBV30 and TRBJ2-7): SQTIHQWPATLVQPVGSPLSLECTVEGTSNPNLYWYRQAAGRGLQLLFYSVGIGQISSEVPQNLSASRPQDRQFILSSKKLLLSDSGFYLCAWSVKGAYEQYFGPGTRLTVT.